Ten or more counts support the clone carrying this T cell receptor beta chain. The target antigen is unknown. Peripheral blood, in approximately 5.8-milliliter volumes, was drawn at each of two time points. By two-round multiplex PCR, the TCR beta CDR3 was amplified from genomic DNA. Amplification in first-round PCR relied on primers specific to each TRBV and TRBJ gene. Using its own MiXCR run on the multiplex PCR reads, TCRdb lists one record per CDR3 protein. The sample includes 13,000 to 15,000 distinct CDR3 sequences, approximately 55% of them seen just once. The sample comes from a study of prognosis after radiotherapy for stage I lung cancer. On the study more broadly: Enrolled patients had stage I non-small cell lung cancer and entered the cohort between 2018 and January 2019. SBRT was given in 3 to 5 fractions at a biologically effective dose of at least 100 Gy as radiotherapy. The study, taken as a whole, reports: It is unknown whether the expanded TCR clones recognize the tumor.

The CDR3 loop spans 13 amino acids. Germline V CDR1 and CDR2: SGHRS, YFSETQ. Losses at the gene ends were 4 bases for V and 7 bases for J; bases not matched to a gene: 5. The genes are TRBV5-1 and TRBJ1-1; 9 positions agree with TRBD1. The sequence derives from a donor older than 45 with non-small cell lung cancer. The source material was PBMCs, sampled before or after stereotactic body radiation therapy (not recorded which). The CDR3 protein is CASSPGTGLEAFF. For the CDR3, the DNA is TGCGCCAGCAGCCCGGGGACAGGGCTTGAAGCTTTCTTT.